The 7 T cell receptor beta chains reported below all come from one sample, sequenced in a study of cytomegalovirus exposure and HLA in healthy donors. PCR used 60 Vbeta primers and 13 Jbeta primers. TCRdb's table, derived via immunoSEQ multiplex PCR, lists solely in-frame clones and lacks some. The table has around 120,000 clones, approximately 70% seen once. The sequenced sample was PBMCs. These receptors were obtained from a man aged 35-49 years in good health and CMV-seropositive.

This chain uses TRBV30 with TRBJ2-7; D remains unclear. Germline CDR1 is GTSNPN and CDR2 is SVGIG (reference sequence). Trimming cost V 5 bases and J 6 bases, with 14 bases left between them. The CDR3 sequence is 12 residues long. CDR3 residues: CAWAGWIFEQYV. The CDR3 nucleotides are TGTGCCTGGGCCGGGTGGATTTTCGAGCAGTACGTC.

The chain links TRBV6-1 to TRBJ1-2; 11 bases are shared with TRBD1. Germline V CDR1 and CDR2: MNHNS, SASEGT. This CDR3 is built from 16 residues. V lost 3 bases to trimming and J lost 3 bases; unmatched junction nucleotides: 6. In nucleotides, the CDR3 is TGTGCCAGCAGTGATTTTTGGGACAGGGGGGACTATGGCTACACCTTC. It is translated as CASSDFWDRGDYGYTF.

The chain recombines TRBV5-1 with TRBJ2-5, with a weak D call TRBD1 (6 bases). The CDR3 covers 12 residues. Germline CDR1 SGHRS, CDR2 YFSETQ. The V end lost 0 bases, the J end lost 9 bases, and 9 bases lay between the germline ends. CDR3 DNA sequence: TGCGCCAGCAGCTTGGACTCAGGGGCCCAGTACTTC. It is translated as CASSLDSGAQYF.

The chain joins TRBV27 to TRBJ2-5; 9 bases map to TRBD2. V was clipped by 5 bases and J by 3 bases; unmatched bases: 16. Germline V lookup: CDR1 MNHEY, CDR2 SMNVEV (reference sequence). The CDR3 totals 18 residues. The CDR3 nucleotides read TGTGCCAGCAGTGTTCTGGCGGGAGGGCCTGGGGGGAAAGAGACCCAGTACTTC. Translated, it gives CASSVLAGGPGGKETQYF.

The chain carries TRBV4-3 and TRBJ2-7; 11 bases are a match to TRBD2. In germline, CDR1 is LGHNA, CDR2 YSLEER. The CDR3 sequence is 16 residues long. Trimming cost V 3 bases and J 3 bases; bases outside gene matches: 7. CDR3 nucleotides: TGCGCCAGCAGCCAGACGGGACTAGCGGCGAACTACGAGCAGTACTTC. Translating gives CASSQTGLAANYEQYF.

The chain is built from TRBV9 and TRBJ2-3, with TRBD2 matching over 13 bases. Trimming took 7 bases from V and 3 from J; bases not matched to a gene: 5. This CDR3 is built from 15 residues. Germline V gene lookup returns CDR1 SGDLS and CDR2 YYNGEE. The CDR3 region has the DNA TGTGCCAGCGGGACTAGCGGGATAATAACAGATACGCAGTATTTT. Residues: CASGTSGIITDTQYF.

This clone appeared once. This chain connects TRBV9 to TRBJ1-2; TRBD1 matches at 7 bases. V lost 6 bases and J lost 3; bases outside the gene matches: 8. The CDR3 is made up of 14 amino acids. The germline gives CDR1 SGDLS, CDR2 YYNGEE. The CDR3 region has the DNA TGTGCCAGCACCAAGACAGGGAGCGACTATGGCTACACCTTC. This encodes CASTKTGSDYGYTF.